Given below is one T cell receptor beta chain in context. The antigen remains unidentified. Using immunoSEQ multiplex PCR, the repertoire was profiled, and TCRdb retains in-frame clones only, with some absent. The sample includes about 5,600 clones, around 62% of them seen just once. These data come from a study of CD8 T cell repertoires and HIV-1 epitope variants. In the study overall: An uncultured baseline aliquot held 1M T cells.

This CDR3 contains 15 residues. V dropped 5 bases and J dropped 4 bases, with 12 bases sitting between them. From germline, CDR1 is SEHNR and CDR2 FQNEAQ (reference sequence). This TCR derives from a male donor with HIV. This chain joins TRBV7-9 and TRBJ2-6; D call uncertain. Sequencing was performed on cultured CD8+ T cells derived from PBMCs. The CDR3 protein is CASSPLGPGANVLTF. The CDR3 coding sequence is TGTGCCAGCAGCCCCTTGGGTCCCGGGGCCAACGTCCTGACTTTC. The variable domain in full, with the rest retrieved from reference TRBV7-9 and TRBJ2-6, is DTGVSQNPRHKITKRGQNVTFRCDPISEHNRLYWYRQTLGQGPEFLTYFQNEAQLEKSRLLSDRFSAERPKGSFSTLEIQRTEQGDSAMYLCASSPLGPGANVLTFGAGSRLTVL.